This TCR beta chain was recovered during a study of T-cell memory formation after mild COVID-19. Germline V lookup: CDR1 MNHEY, CDR2 SVGEGT. The V and J ends lost 8 bases and 6 bases respectively, with 17 bases between them. This CDR3 spans 14 amino acids. TCRdb ran MiXCR on the 5' RACE reads and lists one entry per CDR3 protein. The table lists about 190,000 distinct CDR3 sequences, roughly 18% of them singletons. The chain uses TRBV6-2 or TRBV6-3 and TRBJ2-1; tentatively, D is TRBD1 or TRBD2 (5 bases each). The TCR was taken from an adult woman who had mild COVID-19 (a few samples of this study predate the infection). Cell type and time point are not known. The sample taken for sequencing was PBMCs or a T cell subset sorted from them (not recorded which). The CDR3 region has the DNA TGTGCCAGCTCCTCTAATATCGGGGCCAATGAGCAGTTCTTC. It encodes CASSSNIGANEQFF.